This section outlines one T cell receptor beta chain sequence together with its context. Its antigen is unidentified. RNA transcripts gave rise to amplified TCR beta CDR3 regions. When the TCR CDR3 underwent first-round RT-PCR, the HTBI primer set was used. MiXCR, applied by TCRdb to the multiplex PCR reads, yields one record per CDR3 protein. The sample yields 550,000 to 800,000 distinct CDR3 sequences, roughly 17% seen once. The source of the sample is a study of T cells in Graves' hyperthyroidism and ophthalmopathy. V lost 5 bases and J lost 5, with 12 bases in between. Germline values: CDR1 GTSNPN, CDR2 SVGIG (reference sequence). The CDR3 extends over 12 amino acids. Using 10 ml of fresh peripheral blood, PBMCs were prepared. General study points: Appearing also in blood were most of the thyroid clonotypes expanded above 0.001.

This chain connects TRBV30 to TRBJ2-5; D is tentatively TRBD1 or TRBD2 (7 bases each). The sequence derives from a man aged 50 to 59 with Graves' hyperthyroidism. Material for sequencing was blood. The CDR3 reads CAWRQGGETQYF. The CDR3 nucleotides are TGTGCCTGGCGACAGGGAGGGGAGACCCAGTACTTC.